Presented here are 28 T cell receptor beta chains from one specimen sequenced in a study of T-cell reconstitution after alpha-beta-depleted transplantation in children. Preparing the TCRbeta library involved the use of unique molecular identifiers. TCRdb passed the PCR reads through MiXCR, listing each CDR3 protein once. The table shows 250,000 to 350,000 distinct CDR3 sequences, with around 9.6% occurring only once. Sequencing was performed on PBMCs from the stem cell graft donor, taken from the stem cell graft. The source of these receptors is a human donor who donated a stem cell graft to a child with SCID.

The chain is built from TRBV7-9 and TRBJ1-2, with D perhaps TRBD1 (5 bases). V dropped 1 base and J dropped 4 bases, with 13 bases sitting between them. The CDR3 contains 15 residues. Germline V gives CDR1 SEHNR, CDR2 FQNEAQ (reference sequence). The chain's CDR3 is CASSLDKGLPYGYTF. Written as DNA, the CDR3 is TGTGCCAGCAGCTTAGATAAGGGACTACCCTATGGCTACACCTTC.

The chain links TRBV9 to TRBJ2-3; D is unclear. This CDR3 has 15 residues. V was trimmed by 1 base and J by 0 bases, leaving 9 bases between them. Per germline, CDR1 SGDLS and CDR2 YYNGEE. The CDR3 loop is CASSVWATSTDTQYF. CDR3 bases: TGTGCCAGCAGCGTATGGGCGACTAGCACAGATACGCAGTATTTT.

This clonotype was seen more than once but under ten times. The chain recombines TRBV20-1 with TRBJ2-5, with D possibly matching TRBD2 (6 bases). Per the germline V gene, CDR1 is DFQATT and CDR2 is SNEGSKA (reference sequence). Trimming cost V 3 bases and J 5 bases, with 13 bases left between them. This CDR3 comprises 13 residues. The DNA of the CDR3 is TGCAGTGCTAGGCGGGGCATGGCGGAGACCCAGTACTTC. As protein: CSARRGMAETQYF.

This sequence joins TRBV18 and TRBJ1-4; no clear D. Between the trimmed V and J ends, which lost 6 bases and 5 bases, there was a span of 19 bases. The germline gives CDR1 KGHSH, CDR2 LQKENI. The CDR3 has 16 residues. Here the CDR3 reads CASSPRPIGRNEKLFF. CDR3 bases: TGTGCCAGCTCGCCCCGTCCGATCGGCAGAAATGAAAAACTGTTTTTT.

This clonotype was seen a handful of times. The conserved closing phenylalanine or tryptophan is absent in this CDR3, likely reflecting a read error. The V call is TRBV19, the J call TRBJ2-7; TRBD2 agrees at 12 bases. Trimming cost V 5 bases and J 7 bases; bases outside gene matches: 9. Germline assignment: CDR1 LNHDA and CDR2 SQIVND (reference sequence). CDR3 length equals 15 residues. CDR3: CASSELAGGTGEQYL. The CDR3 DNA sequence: TGTGCCAGTAGTGAACTAGCGGGGGGAACTGGAGAGCAGTACTTA.

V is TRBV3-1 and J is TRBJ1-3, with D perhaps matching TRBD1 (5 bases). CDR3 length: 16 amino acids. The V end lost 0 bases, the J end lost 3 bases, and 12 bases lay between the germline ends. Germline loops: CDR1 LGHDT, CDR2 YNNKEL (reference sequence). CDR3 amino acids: CASSQDPGRGGNTIYF. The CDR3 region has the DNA TGTGCCAGCAGCCAAGATCCAGGGAGAGGTGGAAACACCATATATTTT. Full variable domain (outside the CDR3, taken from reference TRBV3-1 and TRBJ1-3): DTAVSQTPKYLVTQMGNDKSIKCEQNLGHDTMYWYKQDSKKFLKIMFSYNNKELIINETVPNRFSPKSPDKAHLNLHINSLELGDSAVYFCASSQDPGRGGNTIYFGEGSWLTVV.

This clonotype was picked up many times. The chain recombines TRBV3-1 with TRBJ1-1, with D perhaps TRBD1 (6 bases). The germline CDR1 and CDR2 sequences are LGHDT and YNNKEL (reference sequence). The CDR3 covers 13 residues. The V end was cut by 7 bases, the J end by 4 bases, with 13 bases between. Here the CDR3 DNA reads TGTGCCAGCACCCCCAGGGGCGGCACTGAAGCTTTCTTT. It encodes CASTPRGGTEAFF.

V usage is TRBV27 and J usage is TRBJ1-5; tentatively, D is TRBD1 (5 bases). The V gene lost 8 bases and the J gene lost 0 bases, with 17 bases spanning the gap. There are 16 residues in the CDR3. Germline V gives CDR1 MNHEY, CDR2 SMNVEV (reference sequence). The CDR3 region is CASARVGGVSNQPQHF. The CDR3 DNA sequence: TGTGCCAGCGCGCGGGTGGGGGGGGTTAGCAATCAGCCCCAGCATTTT.

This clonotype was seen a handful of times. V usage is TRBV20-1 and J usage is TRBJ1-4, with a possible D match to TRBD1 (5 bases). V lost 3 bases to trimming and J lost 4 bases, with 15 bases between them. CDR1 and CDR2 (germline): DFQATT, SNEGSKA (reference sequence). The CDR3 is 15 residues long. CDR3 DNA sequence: TGCAGTGCTAGCCTTACGGGGACCGATAATGAAAAACTGTTTTTT. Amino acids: CSASLTGTDNEKLFF.

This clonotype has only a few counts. CDR3 nucleotides: TGCGCCAGCAGCTTTCAGGGGCGGGAGACCCAGTACTTC. Residues: CASSFQGRETQYF. The chain combines TRBV5-1 with TRBJ2-5, with D tentatively TRBD1 (6 bases). The germline CDR1 and CDR2 sequences are SGHRS and YFSETQ. V lost 2 bases, J lost 5 bases, and 10 bases lay in between. CDR3 length: 13 amino acids.

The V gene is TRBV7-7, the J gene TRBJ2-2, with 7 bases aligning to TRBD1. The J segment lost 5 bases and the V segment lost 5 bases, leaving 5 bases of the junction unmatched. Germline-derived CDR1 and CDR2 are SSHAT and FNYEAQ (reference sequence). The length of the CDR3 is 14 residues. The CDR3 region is CASSPTTGTGELFF. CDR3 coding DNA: TGTGCCAGCAGCCCAACGACAGGGACCGGGGAGCTGTTTTTT.

CDR3: CSVEKQGAYGYTF. CDR3 nucleotides: TGCAGCGTTGAAAAACAGGGGGCCTATGGCTACACCTTC. V usage is TRBV29-1 and J usage is TRBJ1-2, with 9 bases fitting TRBD1. Germline V gives CDR1 SQVTM, CDR2 ANQGSEA. Trimming took 2 bases from V and 4 from J; bases not matched to a gene: 2. This CDR3 contains 13 residues. The full variable domain, with the rest looked up from reference TRBV29-1 and TRBJ1-2, is SAVISQKPSRDICQRGTSLTIQCQVDSQVTMMFWYRQQPGQSLTLIATANQGSEATYESGFVIDKFPISRPNLTFSTLTVSNMSPEDSSIYLCSVEKQGAYGYTFGSGTRLTVV.

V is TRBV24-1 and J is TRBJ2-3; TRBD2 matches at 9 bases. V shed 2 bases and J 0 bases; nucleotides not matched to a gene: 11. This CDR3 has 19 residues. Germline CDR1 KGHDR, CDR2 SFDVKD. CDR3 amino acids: CATSDSRAGGLPSTDTQYF. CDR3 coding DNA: TGTGCCACCAGTGATTCACGAGCGGGGGGCCTCCCTAGCACAGATACGCAGTATTTT.

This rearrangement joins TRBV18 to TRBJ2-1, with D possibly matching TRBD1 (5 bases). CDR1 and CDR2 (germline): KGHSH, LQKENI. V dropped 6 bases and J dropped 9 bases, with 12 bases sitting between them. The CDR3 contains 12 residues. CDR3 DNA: TGTGCCAGCTCGCAACAGGACGGTGAGCAGTTCTTC. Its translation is CASSQQDGEQFF.

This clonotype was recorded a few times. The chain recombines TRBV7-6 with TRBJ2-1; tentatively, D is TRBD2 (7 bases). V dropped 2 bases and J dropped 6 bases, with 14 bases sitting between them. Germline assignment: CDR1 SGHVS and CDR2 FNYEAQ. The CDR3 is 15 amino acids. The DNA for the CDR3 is TGTGCCAGCAGCTTATGGGGGGGGCTAAGCAATGAGCAGTTCTTC. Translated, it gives CASSLWGGLSNEQFF.

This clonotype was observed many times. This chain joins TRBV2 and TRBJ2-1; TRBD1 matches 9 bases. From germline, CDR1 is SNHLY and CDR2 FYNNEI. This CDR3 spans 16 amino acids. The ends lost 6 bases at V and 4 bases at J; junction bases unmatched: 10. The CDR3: CASRSGGDRVYNEQFF. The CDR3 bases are TGTGCCAGCAGATCAGGAGGGGACAGGGTTTACAATGAGCAGTTCTTC.

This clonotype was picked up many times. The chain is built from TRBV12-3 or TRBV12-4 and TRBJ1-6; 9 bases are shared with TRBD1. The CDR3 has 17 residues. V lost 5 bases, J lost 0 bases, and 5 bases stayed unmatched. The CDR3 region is CASSRDRASSYNSPLHF. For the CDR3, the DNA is TGTGCCAGCAGTCGGGACAGGGCGAGCTCCTATAATTCACCCCTCCACTTT.

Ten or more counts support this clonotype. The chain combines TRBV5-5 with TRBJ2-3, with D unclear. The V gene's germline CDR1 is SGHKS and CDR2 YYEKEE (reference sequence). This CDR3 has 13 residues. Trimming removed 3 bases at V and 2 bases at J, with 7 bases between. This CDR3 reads CASSWLYTDTQYF. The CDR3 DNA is TGTGCCAGCAGCTGGCTCTACACAGATACGCAGTATTTT.

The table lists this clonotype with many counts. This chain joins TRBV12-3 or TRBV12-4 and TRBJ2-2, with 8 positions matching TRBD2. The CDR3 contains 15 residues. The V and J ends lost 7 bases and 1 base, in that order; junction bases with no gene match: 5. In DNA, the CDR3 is TGTGCCAGCAAGACCGCGGGGGGGAACACCGGGGAGCTGTTTTTT. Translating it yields CASKTAGGNTGELFF.

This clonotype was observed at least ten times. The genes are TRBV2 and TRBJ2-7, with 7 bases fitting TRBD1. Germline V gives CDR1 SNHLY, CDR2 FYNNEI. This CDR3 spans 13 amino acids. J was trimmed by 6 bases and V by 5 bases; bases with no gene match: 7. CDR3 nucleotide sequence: TGTGCCAGCAGTCAACGCCACAGGGGCGAGCAGTACTTC. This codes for CASSQRHRGEQYF.

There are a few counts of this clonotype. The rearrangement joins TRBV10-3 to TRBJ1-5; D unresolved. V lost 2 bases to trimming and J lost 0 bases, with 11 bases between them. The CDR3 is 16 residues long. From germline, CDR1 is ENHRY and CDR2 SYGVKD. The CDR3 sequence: CAISESGRASNQPQHF. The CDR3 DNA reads TGTGCCATCAGTGAGAGCGGTCGAGCTAGCAATCAGCCCCAGCATTTT.

CDR3 bases: TGTGCCATCAAGGGGGGTGGAGATGAGCAGTTCTTC. As protein: CAIKGGGDEQFF. This rearrangement joins TRBV10-3 to TRBJ2-1; the D gene could be TRBD1 or TRBD2 (6 bases each). V was cut by 7 bases and J by 8 bases, with 12 bases left in between. The CDR3 totals 12 residues. Germline CDR1 and CDR2: ENHRY and SYGVKD.

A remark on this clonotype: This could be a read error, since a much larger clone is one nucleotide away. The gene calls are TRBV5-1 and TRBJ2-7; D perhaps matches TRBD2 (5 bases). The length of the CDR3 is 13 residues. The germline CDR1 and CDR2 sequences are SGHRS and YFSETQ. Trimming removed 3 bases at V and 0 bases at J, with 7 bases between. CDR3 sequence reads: CASSSGISYEQYF. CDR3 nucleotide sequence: TGCGCCAGCAGCTCCGGGATCTCCTACGAGCAGTACTTC. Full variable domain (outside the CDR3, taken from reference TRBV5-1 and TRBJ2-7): KAGVTQTPRYLIKTRGQQVTLSCSPISGHRSVSWYQQTPGQGLQFLFEYFSETQRNKGNFPGRFSGRQFSNSRSEMNVSTLELGDSALYLCASSSGISYEQYFGPGTRLTVT.

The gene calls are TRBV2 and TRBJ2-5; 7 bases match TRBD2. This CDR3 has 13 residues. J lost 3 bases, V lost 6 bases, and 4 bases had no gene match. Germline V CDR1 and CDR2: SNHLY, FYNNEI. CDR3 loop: CASRPRGEETQYF. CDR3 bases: TGTGCCAGCAGACCCCGGGGGGAAGAGACCCAGTACTTC.

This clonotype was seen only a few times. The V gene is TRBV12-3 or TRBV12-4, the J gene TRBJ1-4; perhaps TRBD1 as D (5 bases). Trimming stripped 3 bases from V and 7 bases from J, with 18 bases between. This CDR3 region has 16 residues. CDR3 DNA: TGTGCCAGCAGTTTGGTCCAGGGAGGGTGGCGTGAAAAACTGTTTTTT. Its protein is CASSLVQGGWREKLFF.

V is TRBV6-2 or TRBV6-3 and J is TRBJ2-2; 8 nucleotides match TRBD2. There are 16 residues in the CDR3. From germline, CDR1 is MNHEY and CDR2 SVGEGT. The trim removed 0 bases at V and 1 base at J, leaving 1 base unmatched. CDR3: CASSYSTSENTGELFF. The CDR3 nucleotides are TGTGCCAGCAGTTACTCGACTAGCGAGAACACCGGGGAGCTGTTTTTT.

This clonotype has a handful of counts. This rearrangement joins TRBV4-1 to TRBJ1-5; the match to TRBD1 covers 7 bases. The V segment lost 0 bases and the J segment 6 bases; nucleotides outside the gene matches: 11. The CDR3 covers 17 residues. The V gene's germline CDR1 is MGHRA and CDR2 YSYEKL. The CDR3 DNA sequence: TGCGCCAGCAGCCAAGATTCCCTCACAGGGGTGGGTCAGCCCCAGCATTTT. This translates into CASSQDSLTGVGQPQHF.

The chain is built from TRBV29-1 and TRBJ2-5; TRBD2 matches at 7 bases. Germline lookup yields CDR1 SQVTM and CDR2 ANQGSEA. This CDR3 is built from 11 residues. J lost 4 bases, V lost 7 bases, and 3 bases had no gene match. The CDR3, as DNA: TGCAGCGAAGGGGAGGGAGAGACCCAGTACTTC. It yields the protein CSEGEGETQYF.